The 31 T cell receptor beta chains below all came from one sample that was sequenced in a study of CD8 T cells in Susac syndrome. RNA in amounts of roughly 0.5 to 1 ug was reverse transcribed with random hexamers. TCRdb re-called the immunoSEQ multiplex PCR reads through MiXCR, storing one row per CDR3 protein. The sample shows just over 150,000 distinct CDR3 sequences, 95% of them seen only once. Sequenced input: CD8+ T cells from PBMCs. The receptors were sampled from a human donor with multiple sclerosis.

The V gene is TRBV12-3 or TRBV12-4, the J gene TRBJ2-1; D might be TRBD1 (6 bases). The CDR3 runs to 15 residues. V was cut by 4 bases and J by 3 bases, with 13 bases left in between. The CDR3 sequence is CASSSRTALYNEQFF. The DNA for the CDR3 is TGTGCCAGCAGTTCCCGGACAGCCCTCTACAATGAGCAGTTCTTC.

This chain uses TRBV27 with TRBJ2-7, with 8 bases matching TRBD2. The CDR3 runs 14 residues. The V gene's germline CDR1 is MNHEY and CDR2 SMNVEV (reference sequence). Trimming cost V 7 bases and J 0 bases; bases outside gene matches: 5. CDR3 coding DNA: TGTGCCAGCAAAGCGGGGGCCTACTCCTACGAGCAGTACGTC. This gives the protein CASKAGAYSYEQYV.

V is TRBV29-1 and J is TRBJ2-1; maybe TRBD1 (6 bases). The CDR3 spans 14 residues. Germline CDR1 SQVTM, CDR2 ANQGSEA. V was pared by 6 bases and J by 7 bases, with 19 bases between. CDR3 nucleotides: TGCAGCGTAGGTTACGGACAGAGAAAGAATGAGCAGTTCTTC. Protein: CSVGYGQRKNEQFF.

The chain combines TRBV15 with TRBJ1-5; 9 nucleotides agree with TRBD1. The CDR3 runs 14 residues. Losses at the gene ends were 3 bases for V and 5 bases for J; bases not matched to a gene: 2. The V gene's germline CDR1 is LNHNV and CDR2 YYDKDF (reference sequence). CDR3 in amino acids: CATSRGQGHQPQHF. The CDR3 DNA is TGTGCCACCAGCAGGGGACAGGGTCATCAGCCCCAGCATTTT.

The chain couples TRBV19 to TRBJ2-3; unclear D gene. The length of the CDR3 is 13 residues. Germline V gene sequence: CDR1 LNHDA, CDR2 SQIVND (reference sequence). V was trimmed by 1 base and J by 5 bases, leaving 7 bases between them. In nucleotides, the CDR3 is TGTGCCAGTAGTATAGGGAAGGAAGATACGCAGTATTTT. Protein product: CASSIGKEDTQYF.

The gene calls are TRBV13 and TRBJ2-5; 11 positions agree with TRBD2. Germline V gene lookup returns CDR1 PRHDT and CDR2 FYEKMQ (reference sequence). This CDR3 has 15 residues. Germline trimming cut 6 bases from V and 2 bases from J; bases unmatched to any gene: 5. CDR3 protein: CASRSSGGLQETQYF. As DNA, the CDR3 is TGTGCCAGCAGGTCTAGCGGGGGGCTACAAGAGACCCAGTACTTC.

This chain connects TRBV20-1 to TRBJ2-7, with no clear D. CDR3 length equals 14 residues. The V end was cut by 3 bases, the J end by 0 bases, with 12 bases between. Germline V CDR1 and CDR2: DFQATT, SNEGSKA (reference sequence). CDR3 DNA: TGCAGTGCTAGGCACAGTCAAAGCTCCTACGAGCAGTACTTC. It yields the protein CSARHSQSSYEQYF.

The chain uses TRBV29-1 and TRBJ1-2, with D unclear. The CDR3 runs to 11 residues. Per germline, CDR1 SQVTM and CDR2 ANQGSEA. CDR3: CIARVKDGYTF. For the CDR3, the DNA is TGCATCGCGAGGGTTAAGGATGGCTACACCTTC.

V is TRBV5-1 and J is TRBJ1-1; the D gene is possibly TRBD1 (5 bases). The CDR3 extends over 17 amino acids. Trimming took off 5 bases at V and 4 bases at J, with 24 bases between the two ends. Germline V CDR1 and CDR2: SGHRS, YFSETQ. CDR3 residues: CASRPSPGTPEGTEAFF. The CDR3, as DNA: TGCGCCAGCAGGCCCTCCCCCGGGACCCCTGAAGGCACTGAAGCTTTCTTT.

The CDR3 region has the DNA TGTGCCACCTGGGACAGGGGTACAGATACGCAGTATTTT. Residues: CATWDRGTDTQYF. The gene calls are TRBV6-6 and TRBJ2-3; TRBD1 matches at 10 bases. The V gene's germline CDR1 is MNHNY and CDR2 SVGAGI (reference sequence). The CDR3 runs to 13 residues. The ends lost 10 bases at V and 3 bases at J; junction bases unmatched: 4.

The count of this clonotype is one. This CDR3 is CAISLEGPTENQPQHF. Written as DNA, the CDR3 is TGTGCCATATCCCTCGAAGGGCCCACCGAGAATCAGCCCCAGCATTTT. J is TRBJ1-5 and V is TRBV10-3; D is uncertain. CDR1 and CDR2 (germline): ENHRY, SYGVKD. V gave up 9 bases and J gave up 4 bases, with 22 bases separating them. CDR3 length: 16 amino acids.

The chain employs TRBV5-1 and TRBJ1-1, with D possibly being TRBD1 (6 bases). V lost 5 bases, J lost 2 bases, and 13 bases lay in between. CDR1 is SGHRS and CDR2 is YFSETQ in the germline V gene. The CDR3 contains 14 residues. CDR3 loop: CASSHRDTNTEAFF. The CDR3 DNA reads TGCGCCAGCAGTCACCGGGACACAAACACTGAAGCTTTCTTT. Full variable domain (missing parts from reference TRBV5-1 and TRBJ1-1): KAGVTQTPRYLIKTRGQQVTLSCSPISGHRSVSWYQQTPGQGLQFLFEYFSETQRNKGNFPGRFSGRQFSNSRSEMNVSTLELGDSALYLCASSHRDTNTEAFFGQGTRLTVV.

The V call is TRBV15, the J call TRBJ2-3; tentative D call: TRBD1 (6 bases). This CDR3 is 15 amino acids long. Germline V gives CDR1 LNHNV, CDR2 YYDKDF (reference sequence). The V end was cut by 5 bases, the J end by 7 bases, with 19 bases between. The CDR3 DNA follows: TGTGCCACCAGCCGCAGGGACAAGAGTAGGAATACGCAGTATTTT. Translating gives CATSRRDKSRNTQYF.

The chain carries TRBV29-1 and TRBJ1-1, with D uncertain. Germline CDR1 reads SQVTM; CDR2 reads ANQGSEA. This CDR3 spans 11 amino acids. With 2 bases removed from V and 5 bases from J, the gap between germline ends came to 6 bases. The CDR3, as DNA: TGCAGCGTTGAATTTCAAACTGAAGCTTTCTTT. Translated, it gives CSVEFQTEAFF.

The genes are TRBV30 and TRBJ2-7; D is uncertain. Germline V gives CDR1 GTSNPN, CDR2 SVGIG (reference sequence). Deletions cut 2 bases from V and 2 bases from J, with 7 bases between. The length of the CDR3 is 12 residues. The CDR3 protein is CAWSSGTYEQYF. The CDR3 region has the DNA TGTGCCTGGAGTTCAGGTACCTACGAGCAGTACTTC.

The chain recombines TRBV27 with TRBJ1-6; unclear D gene. Germline loops: CDR1 MNHEY, CDR2 SMNVEV (reference sequence). V gave up 0 bases and J gave up 7 bases, with 10 bases separating them. The CDR3 sequence is 15 residues long. The CDR3 DNA is TGTGCCAGCAGTTTATCTACTGGGTTAAATTCACCCCTCCACTTT. Its translation is CASSLSTGLNSPLHF.

The genes are TRBV20-1 and TRBJ2-1, with a weak D call TRBD1 (6 bases). Trimming removed 0 bases at V and 6 bases at J, with 18 bases between. Germline CDR1 reads DFQATT; CDR2 reads SNEGSKA (reference sequence). This CDR3 has 16 residues. The CDR3 loop is CSARDVRRGRSNEQFF. The CDR3 DNA follows: TGCAGTGCTAGAGATGTGCGCAGGGGTAGGAGCAATGAGCAGTTCTTC.

This clonotype was seen only once. The chain has TRBV7-3 and TRBJ2-1; 7 bases line up with TRBD2. Per the germline V gene, CDR1 is SGHTA and CDR2 is FQGTGA. V shed 2 bases and J 2 bases; nucleotides not matched to a gene: 3. The CDR3 extends over 15 amino acids. CDR3 in DNA: TGTGCCAGCAGCTTACTCGGGGGGACCTACAATGAGCAGTTCTTC. This codes for CASSLLGGTYNEQFF.

This chain joins TRBV14 and TRBJ1-6; 7 nucleotides line up with TRBD1. V shed 3 bases and J 7 bases; nucleotides not matched to a gene: 0. The CDR3 is made up of 13 amino acids. Germline assignment: CDR1 SGHDN and CDR2 FVKESK. The CDR3 nucleotides read TGTGCCAGCAGCCAGACAGGGAATTCACCCCTCCACTTT. Protein product: CASSQTGNSPLHF.

The chain has TRBV5-6 and TRBJ2-7; 7 positions agree with TRBD1. The J segment lost 4 bases and the V segment lost 4 bases, leaving 2 bases of the junction unmatched. From germline, CDR1 is SGHDT and CDR2 YYEEEE. This CDR3 comprises 12 residues. The CDR3 nucleotides are TGTGCCAGCAGCCCGGGACAGTACGAGCAGTACTTC. This codes for CASSPGQYEQYF.

The J gene is TRBJ2-5, the V gene TRBV7-3; no clear D gene. Trimming stripped 5 bases from V and 5 bases from J, with 15 bases between. Germline lookup yields CDR1 SGHTA and CDR2 FQGTGA. This CDR3 is built from 14 residues. The CDR3 sequence: CASSPPGKPETQYF. Here the CDR3 DNA reads TGTGCCAGCAGCCCCCCCGGCAAGCCGGAGACCCAGTACTTC.

This chain joins TRBV30 and TRBJ2-1; D remains unclear. This CDR3 contains 12 residues. V shed 3 bases and J shed 6 bases, with 9 bases lying between them. The germline V gene encodes CDR1 GTSNPN and CDR2 SVGIG (reference sequence). CDR3 DNA: TGTGCCTGGAGCGAGGCAGGCAATGAGCAGTTCTTC. The encoded protein is CAWSEAGNEQFF.

This chain joins TRBV15 and TRBJ1-5; the match to TRBD1 covers 9 bases. Germline CDR1 is LNHNV and CDR2 is YYDKDF (reference sequence). J gave up 7 bases and V 5 bases, and 6 bases lay outside the gene matches. The CDR3 has 14 residues. CDR3 bases: TGTGCCACCAGCCGGGACAGGGAATGGCAGCCCCAGCATTTT. Its translation is CATSRDREWQPQHF.

This rearrangement joins TRBV20-1 to TRBJ1-1; D gene unclear. This CDR3 region has 13 residues. Deletions cut 8 bases from V and 4 bases from J, with 17 bases between. Germline assignment: CDR1 DFQATT and CDR2 SNEGSKA (reference sequence). The CDR3 region has the DNA TGCAGTACCTCGTACGGTGGGTCCACTGAAGCTTTCTTT. Translation gives CSTSYGGSTEAFF.

The chain joins TRBV6-6 to TRBJ1-1; possible D gene TRBD1, 5 bases. Germline-derived CDR1 and CDR2 are MNHNY and SVGAGI (reference sequence). Trimming cost V 5 bases and J 3 bases, with 13 bases left between them. The CDR3 consists of 14 residues. The CDR3 DNA follows: TGTGCCAGCAGTCGTGGGGGTGCGGACACTGAAGCTTTCTTT. Translation gives CASSRGGADTEAFF.

This clonotype has a single count. V and J are TRBV9 and TRBJ2-4, with D possibly called TRBD1 or TRBD2 (6 bases each). The V gene lost 0 bases and the J gene lost 3 bases, with 10 bases spanning the gap. Germline V CDR1 and CDR2: SGDLS, YYNGEE. This CDR3 comprises 15 residues. The CDR3, as DNA: TGTGCCAGCAGCGTAGGAGGAGGGGGCAAAAACATTCAGTACTTC. Its translation: CASSVGGGGKNIQYF. The full variable domain, in which reference TRBV9 and TRBJ2-4 provide the parts outside the CDR3, is DSGVTQTPKHLITATGQRVTLRCSPRSGDLSVYWYQQSLDQGLQFLIQYYNGEERAKGNILERFSAQQFPDLHSELNLSSLELGDSALYFCASSVGGGGKNIQYFGAGTRLSVL.

To note about this clonotype: At one end the junction does not follow the germline gene, possibly because of a read error. The chain uses TRBV7-9 and TRBJ1-1, with D possibly matching TRBD1 (5 bases). This CDR3 spans 12 amino acids. Germline V gene lookup returns CDR1 SEHNR and CDR2 FQNEAQ (reference sequence). Here the CDR3 DNA reads TGTGCCAGCAGTTTAGGGGATAGTGAAGCTTTCTTT. Its translation is CASSLGDSEAFF.

The genes are TRBV3-1 and TRBJ2-7; D is perhaps TRBD2 (5 bases). The CDR3 totals 15 residues. V was trimmed by 4 bases and J by 5 bases, leaving 18 bases between them. Germline loops: CDR1 LGHDT, CDR2 YNNKEL (reference sequence). CDR3 nucleotide sequence: TGTGCCAGCAGCCCTCGGACCGGGGAATTCCACGAGCAGTACGTC. Its protein product is CASSPRTGEFHEQYV.

The chain uses TRBV7-9 and TRBJ2-1; 10 bases align to TRBD2. CDR3 length equals 16 residues. With V trimmed by 2 bases and J by 8 bases, 9 bases remained unmatched. Germline V gene sequence: CDR1 SEHNR, CDR2 FQNEAQ (reference sequence). The CDR3 sequence is CASSLWRSGGADEQFF. The CDR3 DNA reads TGTGCCAGCAGCTTATGGAGGAGCGGGGGGGCCGATGAGCAGTTCTTC.

The gene calls are TRBV24-1 and TRBJ2-1, with D maybe TRBD2 (6 bases). In germline, CDR1 is KGHDR, CDR2 SFDVKD. CDR3 length: 15 residues. Trimming stripped 2 bases from V and 8 bases from J, with 15 bases between. As DNA, the CDR3 is TGTGCCACCAGTGATTCCCGTCGACTAGACTATGAGCAGTTCTTC. This translates into CATSDSRRLDYEQFF.

In this sample, this clonotype turned up once. The chain uses TRBV20-1 and TRBJ1-1; TRBD1 might be the D (5 bases). This CDR3 is built from 13 residues. The germline V and J ends were trimmed by 3 bases and 0 bases, with 8 bases remaining between them. Per germline, CDR1 DFQATT and CDR2 SNEGSKA (reference sequence). This CDR3 reads CSARGPLNTEAFF. The CDR3 DNA reads as TGCAGTGCTAGGGGACCGTTGAACACTGAAGCTTTCTTT.